This TCR beta chain was captured in a study of blood T cell repertoires in COVID-19. This CDR3 is built from 14 residues. Germline CDR1 SGHVS, CDR2 FNYEAQ. After removal of 4 bases from V and 8 bases from J, the junction contained 6 bases not matched to a gene. Generated by immunoSEQ multiplex PCR, the TCRdb table keeps only in-frame clones and is missing some. The sample consists of some 170,000 clones, approximately 84% of them appearing once. V usage is TRBV7-6 and J usage is TRBJ1-4; 8 positions agree with TRBD1. Material for sequencing was PBMCs or T cells enriched from blood (not recorded which). The clonotype originates from a human donor with acute COVID-19. The donor label of this sample is uncertain. The CDR3 reads CASSSRQGQEKLFF. In nucleotides, the CDR3 is TGTGCCAGCAGCTCCCGACAGGGGCAAGAAAAACTGTTTTTT.